Shown below are 22 T cell receptor beta chains from a single sample sequenced in a study of CD8+ T cells in alopecia areata. As the sequencing template, cDNA was produced by extracting RNA and reverse transcribing it. Generated by immunoSEQ multiplex PCR, the TCRdb table keeps only in-frame clones and is missing some. The table has 40,000 to 45,000 clones, over 85% seen once. The treatment denotes: oral pan-JAK inhibitor, 5-10 mg twice daily. This sample comprised CD8+ T cells sorted from blood, obtained at week 24, from a patient treated with tofacitinib. The receptors derive from a human donor with alopecia areata.

The chain uses TRBV27 and TRBJ2-5; 8 nucleotides line up with TRBD2. The CDR3 length is 17 residues. The germline V gene has CDR1 MNHEY and CDR2 SMNVEV (reference sequence). The V segment lost 0 bases and the J segment 0 bases; nucleotides outside the gene matches: 6. The CDR3 region is CASSLSGRRGDQETQYF. CDR3 DNA: TGTGCCAGCAGTTTATCGGGTCGGCGGGGGGACCAAGAGACCCAGTACTTC.

A note on this clone: The sample contains more than one DNA sequence encoding this CDR3. The genes are TRBV6-5 and TRBJ2-7; D unresolved. Trimming pared 6 bases from V and 5 bases from J, leaving 11 bases between. The CDR3 runs to 12 residues. CDR1 MNHEY and CDR2 SVGAGI come from the germline V gene. The CDR3 region is CASSPTWDEQYF. The CDR3 DNA reads TGTGCCAGCAGCCCAACATGGGACGAGCAGTACTTC.

This clone appeared a few times. This rearrangement joins TRBV15 to TRBJ2-6; 8 positions agree with TRBD2. Looked up from germline, CDR1 is LNHNV and CDR2 is YYDKDF (reference sequence). V was clipped by 4 bases and J by 1 base; unmatched bases: 15. The CDR3 runs 20 residues. CDR3 protein: CATSIPVVSSGVSGANVLTF. CDR3 DNA sequence: TGTGCCACCAGCATACCCGTTGTGAGTAGCGGGGTATCTGGGGCCAACGTCCTGACTTTC. Full variable domain (remainder filled in from reference TRBV15 and TRBJ2-6): DAMVIQNPRYQVTQFGKPVTLSCSQTLNHNVMYWYQQKSSQAPKLLFHYYDKDFNNEADTPDNFQSRRPNTSFCFLDIRSPGLGDTAMYLCATSIPVVSSGVSGANVLTFGAGSRLTVL.

V and J are TRBV29-1 and TRBJ2-3; D possibly corresponds to TRBD1 (5 bases). Germline V gene data show CDR1 as SQVTM and CDR2 as ANQGSEA. This CDR3 has 14 amino acids. Trimming shortened V by 3 bases and J by 4 bases, and 14 bases separated the two germline ends. DNA of the CDR3: TGCAGCGTTGACGGCGACAAGGGGCCAGATACGCAGTATTTT. Protein product: CSVDGDKGPDTQYF.

CDR3 DNA: TGCGCCAGCACTCCCCCGGACAGTACCTACGAGCAGTACTTC. Its protein is CASTPPDSTYEQYF. V and J are TRBV5-1 and TRBJ2-7, with D tentatively TRBD1 (6 bases). The V gene lost 6 bases and the J gene lost 2 bases, with 15 bases spanning the gap. CDR1 is SGHRS and CDR2 is YFSETQ in the germline V gene. The CDR3 is 14 residues long. The full variable domain, in which reference TRBV5-1 and TRBJ2-7 provide the parts outside the CDR3, is KAGVTQTPRYLIKTRGQQVTLSCSPISGHRSVSWYQQTPGQGLQFLFEYFSETQRNKGNFPGRFSGRQFSNSRSEMNVSTLELGDSALYLCASTPPDSTYEQYFGPGTRLTVT.

This sequence joins TRBV6-1 and TRBJ2-2; maybe TRBD1 (6 bases). The CDR3 loop spans 15 amino acids. V was shortened by 7 bases and J by 0 bases, with 12 bases between the two germline ends. CDR1 and CDR2 (germline): MNHNS, SASEGT. CDR3 amino acids: CASNYRATNTGELFF. The CDR3 DNA is TGTGCCAGCAACTACAGGGCAACGAACACCGGGGAGCTGTTTTTT.

This clone came up once. The chain carries TRBV7-9 and TRBJ2-7; the match to TRBD1 covers 7 bases. The CDR3 has 14 residues. Germline CDR1 and CDR2: SEHNR and FQNEAQ (reference sequence). V lost 4 bases, J lost 8 bases, and 11 bases stayed unmatched. CDR3 sequence: CASSSQGPDFQQYF. CDR3 bases: TGTGCCAGCAGCTCACAGGGGCCCGATTTTCAGCAGTACTTC.

V gene TRBV28 combines with J gene TRBJ1-1; D is uncertain. Looked up from germline, CDR1 is MDHEN and CDR2 is SYDVKM. This CDR3 region has 14 residues. V lost 6 bases, J lost 0 bases, and 11 bases lay in between. The CDR3 nucleotides are TGTGCCAGCAGCGTCGCCCTCTTGAACACTGAAGCTTTCTTT. It translates to CASSVALLNTEAFF.

This clone was detected once. The V and J genes are TRBV7-9 and TRBJ2-1; D is ambiguous. V gave up 5 bases and J gave up 1 base, with 9 bases separating them. Germline-derived CDR1 and CDR2 are SEHNR and FQNEAQ (reference sequence). This CDR3 contains 14 residues. CDR3 DNA: TGTGCCAGCAGCCCCAGCACGTCCTACAATGAGCAGTTCTTC. Its protein is CASSPSTSYNEQFF. Variable domain in full (rest from reference TRBV7-9 and TRBJ2-1): DTGVSQNPRHKITKRGQNVTFRCDPISEHNRLYWYRQTLGQGPEFLTYFQNEAQLEKSRLLSDRFSAERPKGSFSTLEIQRTEQGDSAMYLCASSPSTSYNEQFFGPGTRLTVL.

The chain joins TRBV7-9 to TRBJ2-7; possibly TRBD1 for D (6 bases). The CDR3 has 16 amino acids. Germline V lookup: CDR1 SEHNR, CDR2 FQNEAQ (reference sequence). Between the trimmed V and J ends, which lost 4 bases and 6 bases, there was a span of 22 bases. CDR3 loop: CASSSLIQGMDAEQYF. DNA of the CDR3: TGTGCCAGCAGCTCCCTTATACAGGGTATGGATGCCGAGCAGTACTTC.

This clone was recorded only once. The J gene is TRBJ2-7, the V gene TRBV2; D possibly corresponds to TRBD1 (6 bases). V was trimmed by 4 bases and J by 3 bases, leaving 13 bases between them. Germline-derived CDR1 and CDR2 are SNHLY and FYNNEI. The CDR3 is 14 residues long. The CDR3 loop reads CASSGGQGSYEQYF. The DNA for the CDR3 is TGTGCCAGCAGTGGGGGGCAGGGAAGCTACGAGCAGTACTTC.

Turning to this clone: Sequence at one end of the junction differs from germline and may be a read error. The CDR3 is CASRDQETQYF. The CDR3 DNA is TGTGCCAGCAGAGACCAGGAGACCCAGTACTTC. The V gene is TRBV6-5, the J gene TRBJ2-5; no clear D gene. This CDR3 region has 11 residues. The germline gives CDR1 MNHEY, CDR2 SVGAGI.

The chain joins TRBV28 to TRBJ2-5; a possible D gene is TRBD2 (5 bases). In germline, CDR1 is MDHEN, CDR2 SYDVKM. The CDR3 length is 19 residues. V lost 3 bases, J lost 4 bases, and 27 bases lay in between. The CDR3 region has the DNA TGTGCCAGCAGTTTGAGGGTGGCTAGCAAACTTTCAATAGGAGAGACCCAGTACTTC. The encoded protein is CASSLRVASKLSIGETQYF.

The gene calls are TRBV27 and TRBJ2-7; 10 nucleotides line up with TRBD1. This CDR3 is 16 amino acids long. Germline CDR1 MNHEY, CDR2 SMNVEV (reference sequence). V shed 4 bases, J shed 0 bases, and the junction held 6 bases outside the gene matches. CDR3 protein: CASSSRDRGPSYEQYF. The CDR3 DNA reads as TGTGCCAGCAGTTCCCGGGACAGGGGCCCCTCCTACGAGCAGTACTTC.

V gene TRBV7-2 combines with J gene TRBJ1-2; D gene uncertain. The CDR3 is 15 amino acids. Germline CDR1 reads SGHTA; CDR2 reads FQGNSA. V was trimmed by 0 bases and J by 0 bases, leaving 8 bases between them. CDR3 residues: CASSLANSANYGYTF. As DNA, the CDR3 is TGTGCCAGCAGCTTAGCGAACAGTGCTAACTATGGCTACACCTTC.

The genes are TRBV10-3 and TRBJ2-5; 8 bases match TRBD1. CDR1 and CDR2 from the germline V gene are ENHRY and SYGVKD. The CDR3 is 17 amino acids. V lost 5 bases to trimming and J lost 0 bases; unmatched junction nucleotides: 11. This CDR3 is CAISTVPDRVDQETQYF. In DNA, the CDR3 is TGTGCCATCAGTACGGTACCGGACAGGGTGGACCAAGAGACCCAGTACTTC.

For the CDR3, the DNA is TGTGCCAGCAGCGCCTGGACAGGGGGGAACACCGGGGAGCTGTTTTTT. It encodes CASSAWTGGNTGELFF. The rearrangement uses TRBV7-8 and TRBJ2-2; 10 bases align to TRBD1. The V gene end was trimmed by 5 bases and the J gene end by 1 base; junction bases not matched to a gene: 4. Germline CDR1 and CDR2: SGHVS and FQNEAQ. The CDR3 covers 16 residues.

CDR3 loop: CAWSVLETPDQPQHF. The CDR3 bases are TGTGCCTGGAGTGTACTAGAGACACCAGATCAGCCCCAGCATTTT. The V call is TRBV30, the J call TRBJ1-5; no firm D call. The CDR3 is 15 residues long. CDR1 and CDR2 (germline): GTSNPN, SVGIG (reference sequence). The V gene lost 0 bases and the J gene lost 5 bases, with 14 bases spanning the gap.

This sequence joins TRBV12-2 and TRBJ2-5; the DNA was not used to check the table's D call, TRBD2. TRBV12-2 is shown as a pseudogene. The CDR3 sequence is 12 residues long. CDR3 in DNA: TGTGCAAGTGAGGGCATTCAAGAGACCCAGTACTTC. Its protein is CASEGIQETQYF.

This chain links TRBV7-9 with TRBJ1-4; 8 bases map to TRBD1. J was trimmed by 8 bases and V by 5 bases; bases with no gene match: 10. The CDR3 totals 15 residues. In germline, CDR1 is SEHNR, CDR2 FQNEAQ (reference sequence). CDR3 sequence (DNA): TGTGCCAGCAGCAAACAGGGGGTGGTCCAGGAAAAACTGTTTTTT. Its protein product is CASSKQGVVQEKLFF.

The chain recombines TRBV7-9 with TRBJ2-7, with D possibly being TRBD1 or TRBD2 (5 bases each). The CDR3 sequence is 15 residues long. Trimming stripped 5 bases from V and 2 bases from J, with 16 bases between. Germline CDR1 SEHNR, CDR2 FQNEAQ (reference sequence). The CDR3 protein is CASSARDLRPYEQYF. CDR3 nucleotides: TGTGCCAGCAGCGCCCGGGACCTAAGGCCCTACGAGCAGTACTTC. Combining the CDR3 with reference TRBV7-9 and TRBJ2-7 gives the whole variable domain DTGVSQNPRHKITKRGQNVTFRCDPISEHNRLYWYRQTLGQGPEFLTYFQNEAQLEKSRLLSDRFSAERPKGSFSTLEIQRTEQGDSAMYLCASSARDLRPYEQYFGPGTRLTVT.

The J gene is TRBJ2-1, the V gene TRBV29-1; 10 bases align to TRBD2. Germline CDR1 reads SQVTM; CDR2 reads ANQGSEA. J gave up 5 bases and V 6 bases, and 4 bases lay outside the gene matches. This CDR3 is built from 13 residues. The CDR3 nucleotides are TGCAGCGTCACTAGCGGGGTGAACAATGAGCAGTTCTTC. This translates into CSVTSGVNNEQFF.